The next 25 T cell receptor beta chains were all read from a single sample in a study of T cells in localized non-small cell lung cancer. The assay was immunoSEQ multiplex PCR, and TCRdb's table has in-frame clones only and misses some. This table holds tens of thousands of clones, over 80% found once. The sequencing here drew on peripheral blood, taken before any cancer treatment. All receptors come from a female donor older than 55 with stage II squamous cell lung carcinoma.

The chain couples TRBV11-2 to TRBJ1-2; D gene ambiguous. V was clipped by 0 bases and J by 8 bases, with 7 bases between them. Germline V lookup: CDR1 SGHAT, CDR2 FQNNGV. The CDR3 has 12 residues. The CDR3 loop reads CASSLEGYGYTF. CDR3 bases: TGTGCCAGCAGCTTAGAGGGGTACGGCTACACCTTC.

As to this clone: Mismatch with germline at one junction end may stem from a read error. The rearrangement links TRBV19 to TRBJ1-6; no clear D. The CDR3 is 12 amino acids. CDR1 and CDR2 from the germline V gene are LNHDA and SQIVND (reference sequence). DNA of the CDR3: TGTGCCAGTAGTATAGGCGCCGGGGTTTTACTCTTT. This encodes CASSIGAGVLLF.

The J gene is TRBJ2-3, the V gene TRBV11-3; no definite D call. Germline CDR1 reads SGHNT; CDR2 reads YENEEA. Trimming took 2 bases from V and 6 from J, leaving 12 bases between them. The CDR3 is made up of 14 amino acids. The CDR3 loop reads CASSLSRVADTQYF. The CDR3 DNA reads TGTGCCAGCAGCTTATCTAGGGTGGCGGATACGCAGTATTTT.

The rearrangement links TRBV19 to TRBJ2-3; D call uncertain. The germline gives CDR1 LNHDA, CDR2 SQIVND (reference sequence). The CDR3 has 12 residues. V was shortened by 5 bases and J by 3 bases, with 6 bases between the two germline ends. The CDR3 loop is CASSLGTDTQYF. The CDR3 DNA sequence: TGTGCCAGTAGTCTGGGAACAGATACGCAGTATTTT.

This chain's CDR3 is CASSILHNYGYTF. In nucleotides, the CDR3 is TGTGCCAGTAGTATACTCCATAACTATGGCTACACCTTC. The V gene is TRBV19, the J gene TRBJ1-2, with no clear D. V was pared by 2 bases and J by 1 base, with 5 bases between. CDR1 is LNHDA and CDR2 is SQIVND in the germline V gene (reference sequence). There are 13 residues in the CDR3. Looking up the rest from reference TRBV19 and TRBJ1-2 gives the full variable domain: DGGITQSPKYLFRKEGQNVTLSCEQNLNHDAMYWYRQDPGQGLRLIYYSQIVNDFQKGDIAEGYSVSREKKESFPLTVTSAQKNPTAFYLCASSILHNYGYTFGSGTRLTVV.

The J gene is TRBJ2-3, the V gene TRBV5-6; the D gene is possibly TRBD2 (7 bases). This CDR3 contains 17 residues. Germline-derived CDR1 and CDR2 are SGHDT and YYEEEE. V lost 1 base and J lost 2, with 17 bases in between. This CDR3 reads CASSLRFGGASTDTQYF. CDR3 nucleotide sequence: TGTGCCAGCAGCTTGAGGTTTGGGGGGGCTTCCACAGATACGCAGTATTTT.

This clone was detected a few times. This chain links TRBV19 with TRBJ1-2; unclear D gene. The CDR3 covers 13 residues. The ends were cut back, 4 bases at V and 1 base at J, with 7 bases in the middle. The germline gives CDR1 LNHDA, CDR2 SQIVND (reference sequence). The CDR3 DNA reads as TGTGCCAGTAGTACGCAGAGTAACTATGGCTACACCTTC. Residues: CASSTQSNYGYTF.

J is TRBJ1-6 and V is TRBV6-1, with D maybe TRBD1 (5 bases). Germline V gene sequence: CDR1 MNHNS, CDR2 SASEGT. V lost 3 bases and J 3 bases, leaving 6 bases between the germline ends. The CDR3 covers 14 residues. CDR3 sequence: CASSEDIYNSPLHF. Here the CDR3 DNA reads TGTGCCAGCAGTGAGGACATCTATAATTCACCCCTCCACTTT.

This clone was counted many times. V is TRBV5-1 and J is TRBJ2-1, with D perhaps assigned TRBD1 or TRBD2 (5 bases each). Germline CDR1 and CDR2: SGHRS and YFSETQ. V lost 0 bases to trimming and J lost 6 bases, with 19 bases between them. CDR3 length: 17 residues. Here the CDR3 reads CASSLGHRDPEANEQFF. The CDR3 nucleotides are TGCGCCAGCAGCTTGGGGCATAGGGACCCCGAGGCCAATGAGCAGTTCTTC.

This clone appeared many times. The chain links TRBV23-1 to TRBJ2-1; D possibly corresponds to TRBD1 (5 bases). TRBV23-1 is an ORF, and what it does is uncertain. The CDR3 covers 14 residues. The V gene lost 4 bases and the J gene lost 9 bases, with 16 bases spanning the gap. DNA for the CDR3: TGCGCCAGCAGTCGCAGACGCCCAGGGCGTGAGCAGTTCTTC. This translates into CASSRRRPGREQFF.

The chain carries TRBV11-3 and TRBJ2-3; D remains unclear. Germline V gives CDR1 SGHNT, CDR2 YENEEA. Deletions cut 3 bases from V and 6 bases from J, with 7 bases between. This CDR3 has 12 residues. CDR3 protein: CASSLEADTQYF. CDR3 sequence (DNA): TGTGCCAGCAGCTTGGAAGCCGATACGCAGTATTTT.

CDR3 sequence: CASSGQGAYNEQFF. DNA of the CDR3: TGTGCCAGCAGTGGCCAGGGGGCCTACAATGAGCAGTTCTTC. V and J are TRBV2 and TRBJ2-1; 7 bases line up with TRBD1. Germline loops: CDR1 SNHLY, CDR2 FYNNEI. V shed 4 bases and J 2 bases; nucleotides not matched to a gene: 2. This CDR3 spans 14 amino acids.

This clone was found a few times. The V gene is TRBV7-8, the J gene TRBJ1-5; unclear D gene. Germline CDR1 and CDR2: SGHVS and FQNEAQ. The CDR3 runs 13 residues. V lost 1 base, J lost 3 bases, and 4 bases lay in between. CDR3 residues: CASSLVDNQPQHF. The CDR3 DNA reads TGTGCCAGCAGCTTAGTCGACAATCAGCCCCAGCATTTT.

V and J are TRBV19 and TRBJ1-5, with 7 nucleotides matching TRBD1. Germline V gives CDR1 LNHDA, CDR2 SQIVND (reference sequence). The J segment lost 0 bases and the V segment lost 7 bases, leaving 12 bases of the junction unmatched. CDR3 length: 17 residues. The CDR3 DNA sequence: TGTGCCAGTAATGAAGGGAGGGGGCCTCTTAGCAATCAGCCCCAGCATTTT. Its protein product is CASNEGRGPLSNQPQHF.

The rearrangement uses TRBV2 and TRBJ1-5, with TRBD1 matching 8 bases. Germline V gene lookup returns CDR1 SNHLY and CDR2 FYNNEI. This CDR3 comprises 14 residues. Losses at the gene ends were 5 bases for V and 6 bases for J; bases not matched to a gene: 6. CDR3: CASSFTGGGQPQHF. DNA for the CDR3: TGTGCCAGCAGTTTCACAGGGGGGGGTCAGCCCCAGCATTTT.

The V call is TRBV7-9, the J call TRBJ2-3; possible D gene TRBD1, 5 bases. Germline CDR1 and CDR2: SEHNR and FQNEAQ (reference sequence). The CDR3 runs 14 residues. V lost 4 bases, J lost 0 bases, and 8 bases lay in between. CDR3 amino acids: CASSWGSSTDTQYF. CDR3 coding DNA: TGTGCCAGCAGCTGGGGCAGTAGCACAGATACGCAGTATTTT.

This sequence joins TRBV6-5 and TRBJ2-5; D is possibly TRBD2 (5 bases). Trimming took 6 bases from V and 2 from J, leaving 16 bases between them. This CDR3 spans 15 amino acids. The germline gives CDR1 MNHEY, CDR2 SVGAGI. This CDR3 is CASSNRARGQETQYF. The CDR3 nucleotides are TGTGCCAGCAGCAATAGGGCTCGGGGACAAGAGACCCAGTACTTC.

This rearrangement joins TRBV10-3 to TRBJ2-1, with D tentatively TRBD1 or TRBD2 (5 bases each). The CDR3 is made up of 13 amino acids. Germline assignment: CDR1 ENHRY and CDR2 SYGVKD. Deletions cut 2 bases from V and 5 bases from J, with 7 bases between. This chain's CDR3 is CAISEGDHNEQFF. CDR3 DNA: TGTGCCATCAGTGAGGGGGACCACAATGAGCAGTTCTTC.

The V call is TRBV19, the J call TRBJ1-6, with 8 bases that match TRBD1. After removal of 3 bases from V and 10 bases from J, the junction contained 11 bases not matched to a gene. Germline-derived CDR1 and CDR2 are LNHDA and SQIVND (reference sequence). The length of the CDR3 is 16 residues. The CDR3 nucleotides are TGTGCCAGTAGTATGCGGCTCGGACAGGGCGACTCACCCCTCCACTTT. Translation gives CASSMRLGQGDSPLHF. Full variable domain (outside the CDR3, taken from reference TRBV19 and TRBJ1-6): DGGITQSPKYLFRKEGQNVTLSCEQNLNHDAMYWYRQDPGQGLRLIYYSQIVNDFQKGDIAEGYSVSREKKESFPLTVTSAQKNPTAFYLCASSMRLGQGDSPLHFGNGTRLTVT.

The chain combines TRBV19 with TRBJ1-1, with D possibly matching TRBD1 (6 bases). V was shortened by 5 bases and J by 4 bases, with 20 bases between the two germline ends. The CDR3 runs 16 residues. Germline CDR1 LNHDA, CDR2 SQIVND (reference sequence). The CDR3 DNA is TGTGCCAGTAGTCCTTGGACAGTAACTTTGAGCACTGAAGCTTTCTTT. This gives the protein CASSPWTVTLSTEAFF.

The chain uses TRBV7-9 and TRBJ1-5, with 10 bases matching TRBD1. The germline gives CDR1 SEHNR, CDR2 FQNEAQ (reference sequence). Trimming cost V 2 bases and J 1 base; bases outside gene matches: 2. The CDR3 consists of 16 residues. DNA for the CDR3: TGTGCCAGCAGCTTACAGGGACAGGGGAGCAATCAGCCCCAGCATTTT. Amino acids: CASSLQGQGSNQPQHF. The whole variable domain, remainder taken from reference TRBV7-9 and TRBJ1-5, is DTGVSQNPRHKITKRGQNVTFRCDPISEHNRLYWYRQTLGQGPEFLTYFQNEAQLEKSRLLSDRFSAERPKGSFSTLEIQRTEQGDSAMYLCASSLQGQGSNQPQHFGDGTRLSIL.

The V call is TRBV27, the J call TRBJ2-7, with D tentatively TRBD2 (6 bases). This CDR3 region has 13 residues. V lost 3 bases and J 3 bases, leaving 9 bases between the germline ends. Per germline, CDR1 MNHEY and CDR2 SMNVEV (reference sequence). CDR3 DNA sequence: TGTGCCAGCAGTTTTGTCGGGGGCTACGAGCAGTACTTC. Translation: CASSFVGGYEQYF.

The V call is TRBV29-1, the J call TRBJ2-4, with unresolved D. Trimming pared 6 bases from V and 0 bases from J, leaving 12 bases between. In germline, CDR1 is SQVTM, CDR2 ANQGSEA. This CDR3 is 14 amino acids long. The CDR3 loop is CSVRETLAKNIQYF. CDR3 DNA sequence: TGCAGCGTCCGAGAGACGCTAGCCAAAAACATTCAGTACTTC.

The rearrangement joins TRBV6-1 to TRBJ1-1, with D maybe TRBD1 (5 bases). V was pared by 1 base and J by 6 bases, with 15 bases between. This CDR3 is 15 amino acids long. CDR1 MNHNS and CDR2 SASEGT come from the germline V gene. The CDR3 loop reads CASSEVRGPGPEAFF. The CDR3 DNA follows: TGTGCCAGCAGTGAAGTGAGGGGCCCCGGACCTGAAGCTTTCTTT.

The gene calls are TRBV7-9 and TRBJ1-6, with 8 bases matching TRBD1. Germline CDR1 reads SEHNR; CDR2 reads FQNEAQ (reference sequence). After removal of 3 bases from V and 8 bases from J, the junction contained 3 bases not matched to a gene. This CDR3 is 14 amino acids long. CDR3 in DNA: TGTGCCAGCAGCTTCGGACAGGGTGATTCACCCCTCCACTTT. It encodes CASSFGQGDSPLHF.